The rows below give T cell receptor beta chains drawn from one sample of a study of OX40 agonist ivuxolimab in advanced cancers. The table came from immunoSEQ multiplex PCR; TCRdb's copy has only in-frame clones and leaves some out. The repertoire includes about 35,000 clones, 80% to 95% of them detected once, and 22% sits in the top ten. The source material was CD4+ or CD8+ T cells sorted from blood, sampled in a trial of the OX40 agonist ivuxolimab. These receptors all stem from an adult with an advanced solid tumor such as melanoma, head and neck, liver or kidney cancer. Both conserved end residues are part of each CDR3. D genes are given only for firm matches. Expanded clones get a size class; other rows say once, few or many, or leave the size out.

V	J	size	D	CDR3	DNA
TRBV19	TRBJ2-1	NA	NA	CASSILGRGVLVDEQFF	TGTGCCAGTAGTATACTGGGTCGAGGGGTCCTAGTGGATGAGCAGTTCTTC
TRBV6-1	TRBJ2-3	NA	NA	CASRQGPQYF	TGTGCCAGCAGGCAGGGTCCGCAGTATTTT
TRBV4-1	TRBJ2-7	once	TRBD2	CASSVSGTSGYEQYF	TGCGCCAGCAGCGTTTCCGGGACTAGCGGCTACGAGCAGTACTTC
TRBV6-4	TRBJ2-3	NA	NA	CASSDSAENTDTQYF	TGTGCCAGCAGTGACTCAGCGGAGAACACAGATACGCAGTATTTT
TRBV6-1	TRBJ2-3	once	TRBD2	CASSEAALAGVETDTQYF	TGTGCCAGCAGTGAAGCGGCCCTAGCGGGAGTCGAGACAGATACGCAGTATTTT
TRBV6-5	TRBJ2-7	NA	NA	CASRGRGSAYEQYF	TGTGCCAGCAGGGGTCGGGGGTCGGCCTACGAGCAGTACTTC
TRBV2	TRBJ1-5	NA	NA	CASSSYSNQPQHF	TGTGCCAGCAGTTCCTATAGCAATCAGCCCCAGCATTTT
TRBV4-2	TRBJ2-5	NA	NA	CASSQEWQGWETQYF	TGTGCCAGCAGCCAAGAGTGGCAGGGGTGGGAGACCCAGTACTTC
TRBV7-9	TRBJ1-1	NA	NA	CASSLGMLETFF	TGTGCCAGCAGCTTAGGTATGCTGGAAACTTTCTTT
TRBV19	TRBJ2-1	NA	NA	CASRGSPGNEQFF	TGTGCCTCCCGAGGATCCCCGGGAAATGAGCAGTTCTTC
TRBV9	TRBJ2-1	NA	NA	CASSVGDYEQFF	TGTGCCAGCAGCGTAGGGGACTATGAGCAGTTCTTC
TRBV28	TRBJ2-5	NA	TRBD2	CASSPSGIRETQYF	TGTGCCAGCAGCCCTAGCGGGATCAGGGAGACCCAGTACTTC
TRBV6-5	TRBJ2-1	NA	NA	CASSHDPGNEQFF	TGTGCCAGCAGTCACGACCCAGGCAATGAGCAGTTCTTC
TRBV29-1	TRBJ2-7	NA	NA	CSVEQGGESRTYEQYF	TGCAGCGTCGAGCAGGGGGGCGAGTCGCGGACCTACGAGCAGTACTTC
TRBV5-4	TRBJ2-1	few	NA	CASSLAYEQFF	TGTGCCAGCAGCTTGGCGTATGAGCAGTTCTTC
TRBV19	TRBJ1-1	NA	TRBD1	CASSWGQGVTEAFF	TGTGCCAGTAGTTGGGGACAGGGGGTAACTGAAGCTTTCTTT
TRBV10-3	TRBJ2-1	NA	TRBD1	CAIRPGQGASEQFF	TGTGCCATCAGGCCGGGACAGGGAGCTTCGGAGCAGTTCTTC
TRBV18	TRBJ2-7	NA	NA	CASSPIYGTTAYEQYF	TGTGCCAGCTCACCAATCTATGGGACAACGGCCTACGAGCAGTACTTC
TRBV7-8	TRBJ2-7	NA	NA	CASSWSEAYEQYF	TGTGCCAGCAGCTGGTCGGAAGCCTACGAGCAGTACTTC
TRBV27	TRBJ2-1	NA	TRBD2	CASSPGLAGTSNEQFF	TGTGCCAGCAGTCCCGGACTAGCGGGAACAAGTAATGAGCAGTTCTTC
TRBV28	TRBJ1-5	NA	NA	CASSLERNLNQPQHF	TGTGCCAGCAGTTTAGAGCGAAACCTAAATCAGCCCCAGCATTTT